One sample yielded the 11 T cell receptor beta chains listed below, sequenced in a study of T cells in Graves' hyperthyroidism and ophthalmopathy. Amplification yielded TCR beta CDR3 regions, with RNA transcripts as the source. An initial round of RT-PCR targeting the TCR CDR3 relied on the HTBI primer set. Via MiXCR, TCRdb re-called the multiplex PCR reads, giving one row per CDR3 protein. The sample lists some 690,000 distinct CDR3 sequences; 15% to 20% were seen once. Sample: blood. The receptor source for this set is a man over 45 with Graves' hyperthyroidism.

This clonotype was detected many times. This chain joins TRBV27 and TRBJ2-1; the D gene is possibly TRBD1 (6 bases). The CDR3 has 12 residues. The V end was cut by 0 bases, the J end by 14 bases, with 11 bases between. CDR1 and CDR2 (germline): MNHEY, SMNVEV (reference sequence). This CDR3 reads CASSLSGAAEFF. The CDR3 DNA follows: TGTGCCAGCAGTTTATCGGGGGCGGCCGAGTTCTTC.

At least ten counts were recorded for this clonotype. This chain links TRBV27 with TRBJ2-5; TRBD2 aligns across 8 bases. The CDR3 is 15 residues long. The trim removed 6 bases at V and 4 bases at J, leaving 10 bases unmatched. Germline V gene lookup returns CDR1 MNHEY and CDR2 SMNVEV (reference sequence). Written as DNA, the CDR3 is TGTGCCAGCAGCGCCGGGGGGGCTACGGGAGAGACCCAGTACTTC. Residues: CASSAGGATGETQYF.

This clonotype was recorded at least ten times. The chain uses TRBV28 and TRBJ2-3; D unresolved. The CDR3 consists of 12 residues. CDR1 is MDHEN, CDR2 SYDVKM, per germline. Deletions cut 5 bases from V and 6 bases from J, with 9 bases between. The CDR3 sequence: CASSQASDTQYF. Written as DNA, the CDR3 is TGTGCCAGCAGTCAAGCCTCGGATACGCAGTATTTT.

This clonotype was found many times. The chain is built from TRBV20-1 and TRBJ2-6; D unclear. V lost 4 bases and J 4 bases, leaving 20 bases between the germline ends. This CDR3 contains 17 residues. In germline, CDR1 is DFQATT, CDR2 SNEGSKA (reference sequence). CDR3 in amino acids: CSAIPMVGPMGANVLTF. The CDR3 DNA reads as TGCAGTGCTATCCCGATGGTCGGCCCCATGGGGGCCAACGTCCTGACTTTC.

In this sample, this clonotype turned up many times. The chain carries TRBV6-2 or TRBV6-3 and TRBJ2-7, with 9 bases that match TRBD2. This CDR3 comprises 13 residues. Germline V gene data show CDR1 as MNHEY and CDR2 as SVGEGT. With 5 bases clipped from V and 7 bases from J, the junction kept 6 bases outside the gene matches. The CDR3 loop is CASSVTSGIEQYF. The CDR3 DNA reads as TGTGCCAGCAGTGTGACTAGCGGAATAGAGCAGTACTTC.

The chain is built from TRBV27 and TRBJ1-6; 7 bases are shared with TRBD1. The length of the CDR3 is 14 residues. Per the germline V gene, CDR1 is MNHEY and CDR2 is SMNVEV (reference sequence). With V trimmed by 6 bases and J by 10 bases, 9 bases remained unmatched. In DNA form, the CDR3 reads TGTGCCAGCAGGGAGACAGGGACTATATCACCCCTCCACTTT. This gives the protein CASRETGTISPLHF.

This rearrangement joins TRBV20-1 to TRBJ1-4; D call uncertain. CDR1 DFQATT and CDR2 SNEGSKA come from the germline V gene (reference sequence). The CDR3 is 13 residues long. Trimming took 7 bases from V and 8 from J, leaving 17 bases between them. CDR3 loop: CSVWPSAGEKLFF. The CDR3 DNA sequence: TGCAGTGTCTGGCCCTCCGCGGGCGAAAAACTGTTTTTT.

This clonotype was seen ten or more times. This chain uses TRBV20-1 with TRBJ1-1; D possibly corresponds to TRBD1 (5 bases). The CDR3 covers 14 residues. The V gene lost 3 bases and the J gene lost 4 bases, with 15 bases spanning the gap. Germline V gene sequence: CDR1 DFQATT, CDR2 SNEGSKA (reference sequence). The CDR3 loop is CSARPPGFATEAFF. The CDR3 coding sequence is TGCAGTGCTAGGCCCCCAGGGTTTGCCACTGAAGCTTTCTTT.

This clonotype was counted ten times or more. The rearrangement joins TRBV2 to TRBJ2-7; TRBD1 agrees at 8 bases. CDR1 is SNHLY, CDR2 FYNNEI, per germline. V shed 6 bases and J 6 bases; nucleotides not matched to a gene: 10. The CDR3 sequence is 14 residues long. The CDR3 here is CASSPRTGQAEQYF. The CDR3 DNA reads TGTGCCAGCAGCCCCAGGACAGGGCAAGCCGAGCAGTACTTC.

V gene TRBV28 combines with J gene TRBJ1-5; TRBD1 agrees at 8 bases. The CDR3 length is 14 residues. Germline trimming cut 8 bases from V and 0 bases from J; bases unmatched to any gene: 3. CDR1 is MDHEN and CDR2 is SYDVKM in the germline V gene. The CDR3 is CASQGAHSNQPQHF. The CDR3 nucleotides are TGTGCCAGCCAGGGGGCACATAGCAATCAGCCCCAGCATTTT. The full variable domain, in which reference TRBV28 and TRBJ1-5 provide the parts outside the CDR3, is DVKVTQSSRYLVKRTGEKVFLECVQDMDHENMFWYRQDPGLGLRLIYFSYDVKMKEKGDIPEGYSVSREKKERFSLILESASTNQTSMYLCASQGAHSNQPQHFGDGTRLSIL.

The V call is TRBV6-5, the J call TRBJ1-4, with D maybe TRBD1 (6 bases). The CDR3 has 15 amino acids. From germline, CDR1 is MNHEY and CDR2 SVGAGI. Trimming pared 5 bases from V and 8 bases from J, leaving 18 bases between. The CDR3 protein is CASSSRGGQREKLFF. The CDR3 nucleotides read TGTGCCAGCAGTAGTCGAGGGGGGCAAAGGGAAAAACTGTTTTTT.